These 29 T cell receptor beta chains came from one sample sequenced in a study of T-cell reconstitution after alpha-beta-depleted transplantation in children. Unique molecular identifiers were built into the TCRbeta library. TCRdb ran MiXCR on the PCR reads and lists one entry per CDR3 protein. The top ten hold 27% of the sample, which has 350,000 to 500,000 distinct CDR3 sequences, over 40% seen once. This material consisted of PBMCs, taken before TCRalphabeta/CD19-depleted stem cell transplant. Receptor source: a girl aged 2-10 years with aplastic anemia, due to receive a stem cell transplant.

This clonotype showed up many times. This chain links TRBV4-3 with TRBJ2-7; 8 positions agree with TRBD2. J lost 2 bases, V lost 0 bases, and 6 bases had no gene match. CDR1 is LGHNA and CDR2 is YSLEER in the germline V gene. The CDR3 has 16 residues. CDR3: CASSQDQTSDTYEQYF. For the CDR3, the DNA is TGCGCCAGCAGCCAAGATCAGACTAGCGACACCTACGAGCAGTACTTC.

In DNA, the CDR3 is TGTGCCAGCAGCCAGAGCCCAGGACAGGGCCATAGCAATCAGCCCCAGCATTTT. Translating it yields CASSQSPGQGHSNQPQHF. The chain uses TRBV14 and TRBJ1-5; TRBD1 aligns across 8 bases. The V gene end was trimmed by 3 bases and the J gene end by 0 bases; junction bases not matched to a gene: 10. Germline values: CDR1 SGHDN, CDR2 FVKESK. This CDR3 spans 18 amino acids.

The chain is built from TRBV20-1 and TRBJ2-1; D is possibly TRBD1 or TRBD2 (5 bases each). This CDR3 has 14 amino acids. The V end was cut by 7 bases, the J end by 0 bases, with 13 bases between. Germline CDR1 is DFQATT and CDR2 is SNEGSKA (reference sequence). CDR3 in DNA: TGCAGTGTCGCCCGGGGCCTCTCCTACAATGAGCAGTTCTTC. This sequence encodes CSVARGLSYNEQFF.

This clonotype was found a few times. Germline is not matched at one junction end, which may reflect a read error. The rearrangement uses TRBV6-1 and TRBJ1-2, with 8 bases identical to TRBD1. The length of the CDR3 is 10 residues. CDR1 MNHNS and CDR2 SASEGT come from the germline V gene. The CDR3 spells CASSEPGQDF. The CDR3 DNA sequence: TGTGCCAGCAGTGAACCGGGACAGGACTTC.

The V and J genes are TRBV18 and TRBJ1-5, with TRBD1 as a possible D gene (6 bases). CDR1 and CDR2 (germline): KGHSH, LQKENI. The CDR3 loop spans 16 amino acids. With 1 base removed from V and 4 bases from J, the gap between germline ends came to 14 bases. The CDR3 coding sequence is TGTGCCAGCTCACCACGACAGGTGGAGGGTAATCAGCCCCAGCATTTT. Encoded protein: CASSPRQVEGNQPQHF.

Turning to this clonotype: A much larger clone lies a single base off, so this may be a read error. The chain couples TRBV12-3 or TRBV12-4 to TRBJ1-2; 10 bases are a match to TRBD1. The CDR3 covers 13 residues. The CDR3: CTSRGQGNYGYTF. The CDR3 DNA is TGTACCAGCAGGGGACAGGGGAACTATGGCTACACCTTC.

This clonotype was seen repeatedly, ten times or more. This chain uses TRBV9 with TRBJ1-2; 7 bases agree with TRBD1. J was trimmed by 5 bases and V by 3 bases; bases with no gene match: 10. Germline V lookup: CDR1 SGDLS, CDR2 YYNGEE. The CDR3 runs to 15 residues. CDR3 protein: CASSARQGINYGYTF. The CDR3 DNA follows: TGTGCCAGCAGCGCCCGACAGGGAATAAATTATGGCTACACCTTC.

This clonotype was recorded many times. The chain joins TRBV5-1 to TRBJ2-7; TRBD1 aligns across 9 bases. The CDR3 spans 14 residues. The ends lost 4 bases at V and 6 bases at J; junction bases unmatched: 8. CDR1 and CDR2 (germline): SGHRS, YFSETQ. The CDR3 region has the DNA TGCGCCAGCAGCCCAGGGGACAGGGAGTCCGAGCAGTACTTC. It codes for CASSPGDRESEQYF.

The rearrangement joins TRBV11-2 to TRBJ2-3; TRBD2 matches 11 bases. Germline assignment: CDR1 SGHAT and CDR2 FQNNGV. The CDR3 is made up of 21 amino acids. Trimming removed 1 base from V and 6 bases from J; junction bases left unmatched: 21. The CDR3 here is CASSLVTGGLAGGGLGDTQYF. CDR3 coding DNA: TGTGCCAGCAGCTTAGTCACGGGAGGGCTAGCGGGAGGAGGACTGGGGGATACGCAGTATTTT.

The chain joins TRBV20-1 to TRBJ2-7, with TRBD2 matching 13 bases. Germline V gene data show CDR1 as DFQATT and CDR2 as SNEGSKA (reference sequence). Losses at the gene ends were 0 bases for V and 3 bases for J; bases not matched to a gene: 8. The CDR3 consists of 17 residues. CDR3: CSARDHGRTSGGYEQYF. The CDR3 DNA reads as TGCAGTGCTAGAGATCATGGTCGGACTAGCGGGGGCTACGAGCAGTACTTC.

This clonotype appeared once. This chain uses TRBV5-1 with TRBJ2-4; D might be TRBD2 (6 bases). V was trimmed by 1 base and J by 0 bases, leaving 11 bases between them. Germline CDR1 and CDR2: SGHRS and YFSETQ. The CDR3 contains 16 residues. The CDR3 protein is CASSLNLSGAKNIQYF. The CDR3 DNA is TGCGCCAGCAGCTTGAATCTTAGCGGAGCCAAAAACATTCAGTACTTC.

This clonotype was found many times. The rearrangement links TRBV11-2 to TRBJ2-3; 12 positions match TRBD2. CDR3 length: 17 amino acids. J was trimmed by 4 bases and V by 0 bases; bases with no gene match: 5. In germline, CDR1 is SGHAT, CDR2 FQNNGV. CDR3 sequence: CASSLELAGGYSDTQYF. The CDR3 DNA is TGTGCCAGCAGCTTAGAACTAGCGGGAGGTTACTCAGATACGCAGTATTTT.

This sequence joins TRBV7-2 and TRBJ2-5; no definite D call. V was cut by 1 base and J by 2 bases, with 8 bases left in between. CDR1 SGHTA and CDR2 FQGNSA come from the germline V gene. The CDR3 has 14 amino acids. The CDR3 DNA is TGTGCCAGCAGCTTAGTTGGCATTCAAGAGACCCAGTACTTC. Residues: CASSLVGIQETQYF.

The chain has TRBV28 and TRBJ2-7, with D possibly being TRBD1 or TRBD2 (6 bases each). The CDR3 is 13 residues long. The germline V and J ends were trimmed by 9 bases and 7 bases, with 19 bases remaining between them. The germline gives CDR1 MDHEN, CDR2 SYDVKM. The DNA of the CDR3 is TGTGCCAGTAAGACAGGAGGGTCGGGGGAGCAGTACTTC. Translated, it gives CASKTGGSGEQYF.

CDR3 in DNA: TGTGCCAGCGGGGGACTATCACAAGAGACCCAGTACTTC. This encodes CASGGLSQETQYF. The rearrangement uses TRBV2 and TRBJ2-5; TRBD2 agrees at 7 bases. V lost 8 bases to trimming and J lost 2 bases; unmatched junction nucleotides: 5. In germline, CDR1 is SNHLY, CDR2 FYNNEI. The CDR3 contains 13 residues.

The chain is built from TRBV29-1 and TRBJ2-3, with D perhaps TRBD1 (6 bases). Germline lookup yields CDR1 SQVTM and CDR2 ANQGSEA. There are 17 residues in the CDR3. Trimming left V 4 bases short and J 2 bases short, with 22 bases between. The CDR3 DNA sequence: TGCAGCGTTGTAGTCAGGGGCCCTCTAAGGGCCACAGATACGCAGTATTTT. It specifies CSVVVRGPLRATDTQYF.

This sequence joins TRBV27 and TRBJ2-3, with unresolved D. The CDR3 is 13 amino acids. CDR1 is MNHEY, CDR2 SMNVEV, per germline (reference sequence). Trimming took off 6 bases at V and 6 bases at J, with 13 bases between the two ends. The CDR3 sequence: CASSHSIGDTQYF. The CDR3 DNA reads as TGTGCCAGCAGCCACTCTATAGGCGATACGCAGTATTTT.

V and J are TRBV7-9 and TRBJ2-1; D possibly corresponds to TRBD2 (5 bases). The CDR3 has 15 residues. The V and J ends lost 4 bases and 0 bases respectively, with 10 bases between them. The V gene's germline CDR1 is SEHNR and CDR2 FQNEAQ (reference sequence). CDR3 amino acids: CASSSGIYSYNEQFF. CDR3 nucleotides: TGTGCCAGCAGCTCCGGGATATACTCCTACAATGAGCAGTTCTTC.

The chain joins TRBV20-1 to TRBJ2-3; possibly TRBD1 for D (6 bases). The ends were cut back, 2 bases at V and 2 bases at J, with 17 bases in the middle. The CDR3 spans 16 residues. CDR1 DFQATT and CDR2 SNEGSKA come from the germline V gene (reference sequence). The CDR3 spells CSARKGVGRITDTQYF. For the CDR3, the DNA is TGCAGTGCTAGAAAGGGGGTCGGCCGGATCACAGATACGCAGTATTTT.

The rearrangement links TRBV30 to TRBJ1-6, with unresolved D. Per germline, CDR1 GTSNPN and CDR2 SVGIG (reference sequence). The CDR3 runs 15 residues. Between the trimmed V and J ends, which lost 3 bases and 1 base, there was a span of 10 bases. For the CDR3, the DNA is TGTGCCTGGAGCCCTCCGGGATCCTATAATTCACCCCTCCACTTT. Encoded protein: CAWSPPGSYNSPLHF.

V gene TRBV28 combines with J gene TRBJ2-7, with D perhaps being TRBD1 or TRBD2 (5 bases each). The germline V and J ends were trimmed by 1 base and 6 bases, with 13 bases remaining between them. Germline values: CDR1 MDHEN, CDR2 SYDVKM. The CDR3 covers 14 residues. CDR3 DNA: TGTGCCAGCAGTTTATACAGGACTCCCTTCGAGCAGTACTTC. Its protein product is CASSLYRTPFEQYF. Filled out from reference TRBV28 and TRBJ2-7, the complete variable domain reads DVKVTQSSRYLVKRTGEKVFLECVQDMDHENMFWYRQDPGLGLRLIYFSYDVKMKEKGDIPEGYSVSREKKERFSLILESASTNQTSMYLCASSLYRTPFEQYFGPGTRLTVT.

In its sample, this clonotype was seen many times. The chain links TRBV27 to TRBJ2-7; the D gene is possibly TRBD1 (5 bases). The CDR3 loop spans 13 amino acids. Trimming took 0 bases from V and 3 from J, leaving 6 bases between them. CDR1 is MNHEY, CDR2 SMNVEV, per germline (reference sequence). CDR3 sequence: CASSLSGVYEQYF. In DNA, the CDR3 is TGTGCCAGCAGTTTATCAGGGGTCTACGAGCAGTACTTC.

The table lists this clonotype with many counts. The V and J genes are TRBV20-1 and TRBJ1-4, with a possible D match to TRBD1 (6 bases). Looked up from germline, CDR1 is DFQATT and CDR2 is SNEGSKA (reference sequence). The CDR3 loop spans 12 amino acids. V was trimmed by 3 bases and J by 15 bases, leaving 17 bases between them. The CDR3: CSASGPGQKMFF. For the CDR3, the DNA is TGCAGTGCTAGCGGCCCCGGACAGAAAATGTTTTTT.

This chain uses TRBV5-6 with TRBJ2-3, with 8 bases matching TRBD1. The V segment lost 4 bases and the J segment 11 bases; nucleotides outside the gene matches: 6. Germline V lookup: CDR1 SGHDT, CDR2 YYEEEE. The CDR3 totals 12 residues. CDR3 region: CASSLGQGKQYF. The CDR3 DNA follows: TGTGCCAGCAGCCTCGGACAGGGCAAGCAGTATTTT.

The J gene is TRBJ2-2, the V gene TRBV5-1; no firm D call. The germline V and J ends were trimmed by 0 bases and 4 bases, with 10 bases remaining between them. CDR1 and CDR2 (germline): SGHRS, YFSETQ. The CDR3 sequence is 15 residues long. CDR3 DNA sequence: TGCGCCAGCAGCTTGGCCCCAGGAGCCACCGGGGAGCTGTTTTTT. It translates to CASSLAPGATGELFF.

This clonotype was seen at least ten times. The chain couples TRBV5-1 to TRBJ1-2; TRBD1 is a possible D gene (6 bases). The CDR3 consists of 15 residues. From germline, CDR1 is SGHRS and CDR2 YFSETQ. V lost 3 bases, J lost 3 bases, and 15 bases lay in between. CDR3 loop: CASSSDGTSDYGYTF. CDR3 bases: TGCGCCAGCAGCTCAGATGGGACATCAGACTATGGCTACACCTTC.

This clonotype was counted many times. This chain connects TRBV3-1 to TRBJ2-1, with 8 bases fitting TRBD2. The CDR3 consists of 15 residues. The trim removed 0 bases at V and 4 bases at J, leaving 2 bases unmatched. Germline lookup yields CDR1 LGHDT and CDR2 YNNKEL (reference sequence). CDR3 loop: CASSQDSGNYNEQFF. The CDR3, as DNA: TGTGCCAGCAGCCAAGATAGCGGGAATTACAATGAGCAGTTCTTC.

This sequence joins TRBV11-1 and TRBJ2-4, with D possibly being TRBD1 (6 bases). With 5 bases removed from V and 2 bases from J, the gap between germline ends came to 13 bases. Germline V gene sequence: CDR1 SGHAT, CDR2 FQDESV (reference sequence). This CDR3 comprises 15 residues. The CDR3 loop is CASSRVTGSKNIQYF. CDR3 bases: TGTGCCAGCAGCCGAGTCACAGGGTCCAAAAACATTCAGTACTTC.

CDR3 nucleotides: TGTGCCAGCAGCGTGGTATGGGCTGGCACTGAAGCTTTCTTT. Translation gives CASSVVWAGTEAFF. The chain links TRBV5-5 to TRBJ1-1; no clear D. Between the trimmed V and J ends, which lost 4 bases and 4 bases, there was a span of 14 bases. Germline V gene data show CDR1 as SGHKS and CDR2 as YYEKEE (reference sequence). The CDR3 is made up of 14 amino acids.